One and the same sample provided the 20 T cell receptor beta chains below, sequenced in a study of chemoradiotherapy in HPV16-positive cancers. Clones were sequenced by immunoSEQ multiplex PCR, and TCRdb holds only the in-frame ones, with some missing. The sample lists about 20,000 clones, about four fifths occurring once. The source was blood, collected from a patient who underwent chemoradiotherapy. These TCRs come from a human donor with HPV-associated anogenital cancer.

The V gene is TRBV5-5, the J gene TRBJ1-1; a possible D gene is TRBD1 (5 bases). V lost 0 bases, J lost 3 bases, and 15 bases lay in between. The CDR3 totals 16 residues. The V gene's germline CDR1 is SGHKS and CDR2 YYEKEE (reference sequence). The CDR3 loop reads CASSLVLSGGYTEAFF. CDR3 nucleotides: TGTGCCAGCAGCTTGGTTTTATCCGGGGGGTACACTGAAGCTTTCTTT. Full variable domain (missing parts from reference TRBV5-5 and TRBJ1-1): DAGVTQSPTHLIKTRGQQVTLRCSPISGHKSVSWYQQVLGQGPQFIFQYYEKEERGRGNFPDRFSARQFPNYSSELNVNALLLGDSALYLCASSLVLSGGYTEAFFGQGTRLTVV.

V usage is TRBV18 and J usage is TRBJ2-7, with D possibly TRBD1 on 6 matching bases. With 0 bases removed from V and 2 bases from J, the gap between germline ends came to 11 bases. The V gene's germline CDR1 is KGHSH and CDR2 LQKENI. This CDR3 is built from 15 residues. CDR3 protein: CASSPPSQGTYEQYF. The CDR3 DNA sequence: TGTGCCAGCTCACCACCGTCGCAGGGGACCTACGAGCAGTACTTC.

The gene calls are TRBV7-6 and TRBJ1-3, with D perhaps TRBD1 (6 bases). Germline-derived CDR1 and CDR2 are SGHVS and FNYEAQ. V was trimmed by 1 base and J by 0 bases, leaving 7 bases between them. This CDR3 is 15 amino acids long. CDR3 DNA sequence: TGTGCCAGCAGCTTAGAGGGGGGCTCTGGAAACACCATATATTTT. Amino acids: CASSLEGGSGNTIYF.

The V call is TRBV4-2, the J call TRBJ2-7; D is possibly TRBD2 (6 bases). Between the trimmed V and J ends, which lost 1 base and 2 bases, there was a span of 18 bases. Germline V gene sequence: CDR1 LGHNA, CDR2 YNFKEQ. The CDR3 length is 17 residues. The CDR3 nucleotides read TGTGCCAGCAGCCAAGTGGGGGACTTCCAATACCCCTACGAGCAGTACTTC. Its protein product is CASSQVGDFQYPYEQYF.

The V and J genes are TRBV29-1 and TRBJ2-7; 9 bases map to TRBD1. Per the germline V gene, CDR1 is SQVTM and CDR2 is ANQGSEA. Unmatched junction bases numbered 5, after V lost 4 bases and J lost 1 base. The CDR3 covers 14 residues. The CDR3 here is CSVVSGTGSYEQYF. The CDR3 DNA reads TGCAGCGTTGTATCCGGGACAGGGTCCTACGAGCAGTACTTC.

The chain links TRBV7-2 to TRBJ1-2, with a possible D match to TRBD1 (6 bases). Germline loops: CDR1 SGHTA, CDR2 FQGNSA. Trimming stripped 5 bases from V and 4 bases from J, with 14 bases between. The CDR3 has 14 amino acids. The CDR3 reads CASSPAGAGYGYTF. As DNA, the CDR3 is TGTGCCAGCAGCCCAGCAGGGGCGGGCTATGGCTACACCTTC.

The chain combines TRBV7-9 with TRBJ1-3; the D is unclear. Deletions cut 6 bases from V and 0 bases from J, with 15 bases between. This CDR3 comprises 16 residues. The V gene's germline CDR1 is SEHNR and CDR2 FQNEAQ (reference sequence). In DNA form, the CDR3 reads TGTGCCAGCAGTTCGCTTGTTCGCCCCTCTGGAAACACCATATATTTT. Its translation: CASSSLVRPSGNTIYF. The full variable domain, in which reference TRBV7-9 and TRBJ1-3 provide the parts outside the CDR3, is DTGVSQNPRHKITKRGQNVTFRCDPISEHNRLYWYRQTLGQGPEFLTYFQNEAQLEKSRLLSDRFSAERPKGSFSTLEIQRTEQGDSAMYLCASSSLVRPSGNTIYFGEGSWLTVV.

This clone was picked up a small number of times. This CDR3 reads CASSRGLGGEQYF. The DNA for the CDR3 is TGTGCCAGCTCTCGTGGTCTAGGGGGCGAGCAGTACTTC. V and J are TRBV6-5 and TRBJ2-7; TRBD1 is a possible D gene (6 bases). The germline V and J ends were trimmed by 8 bases and 6 bases, with 17 bases remaining between them. Germline V gene data show CDR1 as MNHEY and CDR2 as SVGAGI. This CDR3 is built from 13 residues.

This chain uses TRBV5-8 with TRBJ1-2, with D unresolved. V dropped 2 bases and J dropped 8 bases, with 16 bases sitting between them. The length of the CDR3 is 14 residues. The V gene's germline CDR1 is SGHTS and CDR2 YDEGEE. In DNA, the CDR3 is TGTGCCAGCAGCTTTAGTTTGGGTTTCGGGGGCTACACCTTC. It is translated as CASSFSLGFGGYTF.

This clone was detected a few times. The V gene is TRBV19, the J gene TRBJ1-1; no clear D gene. The CDR3 length is 14 residues. Between the trimmed V and J ends, which lost 3 bases and 4 bases, there was a span of 12 bases. Germline assignment: CDR1 LNHDA and CDR2 SQIVND (reference sequence). The CDR3 loop reads CASSMLSWGTEAFF. Written as DNA, the CDR3 is TGTGCCAGTAGTATGTTATCATGGGGCACTGAAGCTTTCTTT. The full variable domain, in which reference TRBV19 and TRBJ1-1 provide the parts outside the CDR3, is DGGITQSPKYLFRKEGQNVTLSCEQNLNHDAMYWYRQDPGQGLRLIYYSQIVNDFQKGDIAEGYSVSREKKESFPLTVTSAQKNPTAFYLCASSMLSWGTEAFFGQGTRLTVV.

This clone appeared once. The rearrangement links TRBV2 to TRBJ2-3; D is unresolved. The CDR3 has 14 residues. CDR1 is SNHLY, CDR2 FYNNEI, per germline. Trimming took off 6 bases at V and 0 bases at J, with 10 bases between the two ends. Here the CDR3 reads CASRRSESTDTQYF. The DNA of the CDR3 is TGTGCCAGCAGAAGGAGCGAGAGCACAGATACGCAGTATTTT. The complete variable domain, with remaining parts taken from reference TRBV2 and TRBJ2-3, reads EPEVTQTPSHQVTQMGQEVILRCVPISNHLYFYWYRQILGQKVEFLVSFYNNEISEKSEIFDDQFSVERPDGSNFTLKIRSTKLEDSAMYFCASRRSESTDTQYFGPGTRLTVL.

The rearrangement joins TRBV6-6 to TRBJ1-1, with TRBD1 identical over 8 bases. V was clipped by 3 bases and J by 6 bases; unmatched bases: 6. The CDR3 spans 14 residues. CDR1 is MNHNY and CDR2 is SVGAGI in the germline V gene (reference sequence). The DNA for the CDR3 is TGTGCCAGCAGTTATGACGGACAGGGCCCTGAAGCTTTCTTT. As protein: CASSYDGQGPEAFF.

This clone was seen a handful of times. The chain links TRBV4-2 to TRBJ2-3; 10 positions match TRBD2. The trim removed 0 bases at V and 4 bases at J, leaving 1 base unmatched. Per germline, CDR1 LGHNA and CDR2 YNFKEQ. The CDR3 is 15 amino acids. The CDR3 DNA is TGTGCCAGCAGCCAAGAAGCGGGGGGGCCAGATACGCAGTATTTT. Its protein is CASSQEAGGPDTQYF.

The chain couples TRBV9 to TRBJ1-2, with unresolved D. CDR3 size: 14 residues. The V gene lost 1 base and the J gene lost 8 bases, with 15 bases spanning the gap. CDR1 and CDR2 (germline): SGDLS, YYNGEE. The CDR3 spells CASSVNRSPGGYTF. The CDR3 region has the DNA TGTGCCAGCAGCGTAAATAGGTCGCCCGGGGGCTACACCTTC.

This clone showed up just once. The V call is TRBV7-7, the J call TRBJ2-5; D remains ambiguous. CDR3 size: 14 residues. Looked up from germline, CDR1 is SSHAT and CDR2 is FNYEAQ (reference sequence). Trimming cost V 5 bases and J 5 bases, with 15 bases left between them. This CDR3 reads CASSPTRPSETQYF. As DNA, the CDR3 is TGTGCCAGCAGCCCTACACGACCCTCCGAGACCCAGTACTTC.

The CDR3: CASSEVGQATETQYF. As DNA, the CDR3 is TGTGCCAGCAGTGAAGTAGGTCAGGCTACGGAGACCCAGTACTTC. The chain employs TRBV25-1 and TRBJ2-5; D not certain. The CDR3 consists of 15 residues. V was shortened by 2 bases and J by 5 bases, with 15 bases between the two germline ends. CDR1 is MGHDK and CDR2 is SYGVNS in the germline V gene.

This chain joins TRBV5-1 and TRBJ1-4, with TRBD1 as a possible D gene (6 bases). The V end lost 4 bases, the J end lost 5 bases, and 12 bases lay between the germline ends. Germline CDR1 reads SGHRS; CDR2 reads YFSETQ. This CDR3 is built from 14 residues. CDR3 region: CASSVVGGNEKLFF. In DNA form, the CDR3 reads TGCGCCAGCAGCGTCGTTGGGGGCAATGAAAAACTGTTTTTT.

The J gene is TRBJ1-1, the V gene TRBV7-2; D gene unclear. The CDR3 has 12 residues. CDR1 is SGHTA, CDR2 FQGNSA, per germline. V shed 5 bases and J shed 5 bases, with 9 bases lying between them. The CDR3 loop reads CASSLRGTEAFF. The CDR3 coding sequence is TGTGCCAGCAGCCTCCGTGGTACTGAAGCTTTCTTT.

V gene TRBV5-1 combines with J gene TRBJ2-7, with 11 bases identical to TRBD1. The J segment lost 7 bases and the V segment lost 7 bases, leaving 19 bases of the junction unmatched. This CDR3 is 17 amino acids long. Germline V gives CDR1 SGHRS, CDR2 YFSETQ. Written as DNA, the CDR3 is TGCGCCAGCGCCCTGGGGACAGGGGGTTTTGGGGCTGGAGAGCAGTACTTC. Amino acid sequence: CASALGTGGFGAGEQYF.

The chain recombines TRBV18 with TRBJ2-3; D not resolved. Trimming pared 2 bases from V and 3 bases from J, leaving 12 bases between. CDR1 and CDR2 (germline): KGHSH, LQKENI. The CDR3 sequence is 15 residues long. Written as DNA, the CDR3 is TGTGCCAGCTCACCAAGCGTCTCGCAAACAGATACGCAGTATTTT. Residues: CASSPSVSQTDTQYF.